In its sample, the clone carrying this T cell receptor beta chain was seen many times. This CDR3 is built from 15 residues. Germline assignment: CDR1 MNHEY and CDR2 SMNVEV (reference sequence). V dropped 2 bases and J dropped 0 bases, with 8 bases sitting between them. The record originates from a study of early T cells in non-severe SARS-CoV-2 infection. TCRdb reprocessed the 5' RACE reads via MiXCR and lists one record per CDR3 protein. The sample carries under 35,000 distinct CDR3 sequences, about 4.2% recorded once. The sequencing sample was made of whole blood. This TCR was recovered from an adult who was a healthcare worker with PCR-confirmed SARS-CoV-2 infection or an uninfected control (not recorded which). The gene calls are TRBV27 and TRBJ2-4; perhaps TRBD2 as D (5 bases). The CDR3 sequence: CASSLRGLAKNIQYF. The CDR3 coding sequence is TGTGCCAGCAGTTTACGGGGTTTAGCCAAAAACATTCAGTACTTC.